Presented here are 6 T cell receptor beta chains from one specimen sequenced in a study of identical twins. TCRdb processed the 5' RACE reads anew with MiXCR; each CDR3 protein has one entry. Found here are about 500,000 distinct CDR3 sequences, roughly an eighth of them singletons; the top ten hold about 1%. This same sample was also part of a study on yellow fever vaccine responses in identical twins.

The sample consisted of CD4+ T cells sorted from blood. These receptors were taken from a woman aged 18-35 years in good health.

DNA for the CDR3: TGCAGTGCTCCCCCGGGGGGGACAGGGATCTTGTACGCTTTCTTT. Protein: CSAPPGGTGILYAFF. The V gene is TRBV20-1, the J gene TRBJ1-1; 9 bases agree with TRBD1. J lost 11 bases, V lost 5 bases, and 18 bases had no gene match. The germline gives CDR1 DFQATT, CDR2 SNEGSKA (reference sequence). This CDR3 has 15 amino acids.

The chain carries TRBV11-2 and TRBJ2-7; D gene ambiguous. Germline V gene lookup returns CDR1 SGHAT and CDR2 FQNNGV. V dropped 1 base and J dropped 2 bases, with 21 bases sitting between them. There are 18 residues in the CDR3. CDR3 bases: TGTGCCAGCAGCTTAGTAATAAGGTCCGGCTATCCTACCTACGAGCAGTACTTC. As protein: CASSLVIRSGYPTYEQYF.

This clonotype was counted a few times. J is TRBJ2-1 and V is TRBV28; TRBD2 matches 8 bases. The length of the CDR3 is 16 residues. Germline CDR1 reads MDHEN; CDR2 reads SYDVKM. Trimming at V came to 4 bases and at J to 1 base, leaving 6 bases not matched to a gene. The CDR3 sequence: CASSSPGLGSYNEQFF. DNA of the CDR3: TGTGCCAGCAGTTCTCCGGGACTAGGGTCCTACAATGAGCAGTTCTTC. The variable domain in full, with the rest retrieved from reference TRBV28 and TRBJ2-1, is DVKVTQSSRYLVKRTGEKVFLECVQDMDHENMFWYRQDPGLGLRLIYFSYDVKMKEKGDIPEGYSVSREKKERFSLILESASTNQTSMYLCASSSPGLGSYNEQFFGPGTRLTVL.

This clonotype has just a few counts. The V gene is TRBV9, the J gene TRBJ2-1, with 9 bases fitting TRBD1. The CDR3 spans 15 residues. Germline loops: CDR1 SGDLS, CDR2 YYNGEE. V lost 4 bases to trimming and J lost 6 bases; unmatched junction nucleotides: 8. CDR3 in DNA: TGTGCCAGCAGCACCACAGGGGGCGCGGGCAATGAGCAGTTCTTC. Its protein is CASSTTGGAGNEQFF.

This clonotype showed up just a few times. The V call is TRBV5-1, the J call TRBJ2-1, with TRBD2 matching 8 bases. The CDR3 has 15 residues. The germline gives CDR1 SGHRS, CDR2 YFSETQ. V gave up 0 bases and J gave up 2 bases; unmatched junction bases: 1. CDR3 loop: CASSLGSGTYNEQFF. The DNA for the CDR3 is TGCGCCAGCAGCTTGGGTAGCGGGACCTACAATGAGCAGTTCTTC. The full variable domain, rest sourced from reference TRBV5-1 and TRBJ2-1, is KAGVTQTPRYLIKTRGQQVTLSCSPISGHRSVSWYQQTPGQGLQFLFEYFSETQRNKGNFPGRFSGRQFSNSRSEMNVSTLELGDSALYLCASSLGSGTYNEQFFGPGTRLTVL.

In this sample, this clonotype turned up a few times. V is TRBV6-1 and J is TRBJ2-3; 15 bases fit TRBD2. Germline assignment: CDR1 MNHNS and CDR2 SASEGT. This CDR3 has 16 amino acids. The J segment lost 1 base and the V segment lost 5 bases, leaving 1 base of the junction unmatched. Here the CDR3 DNA reads TGTGCCAGCAGTCGGACTAGCGGGAGGGGCACAGATACGCAGTATTTT. Translation gives CASSRTSGRGTDTQYF.